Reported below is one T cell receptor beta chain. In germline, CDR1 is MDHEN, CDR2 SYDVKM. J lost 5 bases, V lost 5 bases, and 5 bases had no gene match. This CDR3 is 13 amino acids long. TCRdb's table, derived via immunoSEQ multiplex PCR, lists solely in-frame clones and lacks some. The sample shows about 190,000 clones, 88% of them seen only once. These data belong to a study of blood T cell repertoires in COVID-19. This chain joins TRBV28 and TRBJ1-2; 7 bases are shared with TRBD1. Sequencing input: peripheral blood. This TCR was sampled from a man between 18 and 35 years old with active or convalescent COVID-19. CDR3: CASSPGTVYGYTF. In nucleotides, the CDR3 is TGTGCCAGCAGTCCGGGGACAGTTTATGGCTACACCTTC.